This TCR beta chain is drawn from a study of OX40 agonist ivuxolimab in advanced cancers. Background on the study: An anti-OX40 (CD134) antibody with agonistic activity, ivuxolimab, was administered to patients. Study results and limitations: Compared with others, partial responders at 0.1-3.0 mg/kg displayed clonal expansion among the lowest. On average, CD8+ T cells showed a greater number of expanded clones than CD4+.

TCRdb keeps only in-frame clones here, not all; method: immunoSEQ multiplex PCR. The sample contains tens of thousands of clones, 84% of which appear only once. With regard to this clone: What it binds is unknown.

The CDR3 length is 15 residues. Trimming removed 2 bases from V and 5 bases from J; junction bases left unmatched: 7. V gene TRBV23-1 combines with J gene TRBJ2-7; TRBD1 agrees at 9 bases. TRBV23-1 is designated an ORF whose function remains uncertain. Sample: CD4+ or CD8+ T cells sorted from blood, taken in a trial of the OX40 agonist ivuxolimab. This TCR was sampled from an adult with an advanced solid tumor such as melanoma, head and neck, liver or kidney cancer. CDR3 sequence: CASSQEQGARDEQYF. CDR3 coding DNA: TGCGCCAGCAGTCAAGAACAGGGGGCAAGGGACGAGCAGTACTTC.